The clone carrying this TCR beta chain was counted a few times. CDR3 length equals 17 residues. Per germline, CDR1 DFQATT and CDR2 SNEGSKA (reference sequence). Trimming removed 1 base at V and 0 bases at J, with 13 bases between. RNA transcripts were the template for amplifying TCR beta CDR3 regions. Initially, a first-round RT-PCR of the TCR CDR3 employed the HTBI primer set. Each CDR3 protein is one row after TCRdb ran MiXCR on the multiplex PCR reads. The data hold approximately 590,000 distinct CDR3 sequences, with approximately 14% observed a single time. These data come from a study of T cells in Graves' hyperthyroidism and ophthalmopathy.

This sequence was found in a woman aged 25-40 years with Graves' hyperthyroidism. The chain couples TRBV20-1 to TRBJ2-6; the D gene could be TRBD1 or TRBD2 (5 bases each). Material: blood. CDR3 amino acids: CSARGRDRNSGANVLTF. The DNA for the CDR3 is TGCAGTGCTAGAGGACGGGACCGTAACTCTGGGGCCAACGTCCTGACTTTC.